These 8 T cell receptor beta chains share one sample of origin, sequenced in a study of human T cells and chemical hapten exposure. TCRdb processed the RACE reads anew with MiXCR; each CDR3 protein has one entry. The sample contains approximately 260,000 distinct CDR3 sequences, around 7.7% of which appear only once. Specified time point: pre-sensitization, week 0. Treatment reported: therapeutic diphenylcyclopropenone sensitization with weekly scalp DPC. Sequencing was performed on whole blood, taken in connection with sensitization to the hapten diphenylcyclopropenone (DPC). The receptors derive from a man aged 18 to 29 with alopecia areata. Some clones in this sample may be carry-over from other donors' samples.

This clonotype was observed a handful of times. The rearrangement uses TRBV5-1 and TRBJ2-7, with TRBD1 as a possible D gene (5 bases). V was cut by 1 base and J by 2 bases, with 13 bases left in between. The CDR3 runs 15 residues. Germline V gene lookup returns CDR1 SGHRS and CDR2 YFSETQ. In DNA, the CDR3 is TGCGCCAGCAGCTTGTTCCCAGGGCCTGCCTACGAGCAGTACTTC. Its protein is CASSLFPGPAYEQYF.

The V gene is TRBV10-3, the J gene TRBJ1-1; the D gene is possibly TRBD1 (5 bases). V shed 5 bases and J shed 4 bases, with 8 bases lying between them. The CDR3 contains 12 residues. CDR1 is ENHRY and CDR2 is SYGVKD in the germline V gene. The CDR3 DNA follows: TGTGCCATCAGTTCGGGGGGCACTGAAGCTTTCTTT. Translation gives CAISSGGTEAFF.

A few counts support this clonotype. This chain uses TRBV24-1 with TRBJ2-3; D possibly uses TRBD1 or TRBD2 (5 bases each). Deletions cut 4 bases from V and 3 bases from J, with 13 bases between. The CDR3 is 15 residues long. CDR1 is KGHDR and CDR2 is SFDVKD in the germline V gene. CDR3 bases: TGTGCCACCAGTGACAGGGACCGGGATACAGATACGCAGTATTTT. It specifies CATSDRDRDTDTQYF.

The sample holds a few counts of this clonotype. The chain recombines TRBV7-3 with TRBJ2-3; 9 nucleotides align to TRBD1. Germline assignment: CDR1 SGHTA and CDR2 FQGTGA. The junction had 5 bases not matched to a gene; V was cut back by 5 bases and J by 2 bases. The CDR3 runs to 15 residues. The CDR3 region is CASSQWDRDTDTQYF. The CDR3 nucleotides read TGTGCCAGCAGCCAGTGGGACAGGGACACAGATACGCAGTATTTT.

This clonotype has more than one count but fewer than ten. The chain employs TRBV24-1 and TRBJ2-2, with D uncertain. Trimming stripped 7 bases from V and 0 bases from J, with 5 bases between. The CDR3 covers 13 residues. Germline CDR1 KGHDR, CDR2 SFDVKD. The CDR3 sequence is CATRAPNTGELFF. The CDR3 DNA sequence: TGTGCCACCAGGGCTCCGAACACCGGGGAGCTGTTTTTT.

This clonotype was observed at least ten times. The rearrangement uses TRBV7-9 and TRBJ1-1; possible D gene TRBD1, 6 bases. Germline-derived CDR1 and CDR2 are SEHNR and FQNEAQ (reference sequence). This CDR3 has 16 residues. The V end lost 5 bases, the J end lost 1 base, and 17 bases lay between the germline ends. CDR3 loop: CASSPWDTLRNTEAFF. The CDR3 DNA follows: TGTGCCAGCAGCCCCTGGGACACTCTGAGGAACACTGAAGCTTTCTTT.

Only a few counts were recorded for this clonotype. The chain has TRBV20-1 and TRBJ1-5; TRBD1 is a possible D gene (5 bases). Germline assignment: CDR1 DFQATT and CDR2 SNEGSKA (reference sequence). Trimming pared 1 base from V and 3 bases from J, leaving 13 bases between. The CDR3 has 15 amino acids. CDR3 in DNA: TGCAGTGCTAGAGGAACACAGGACGACAATCAGCCCCAGCATTTT. This sequence encodes CSARGTQDDNQPQHF.

This clonotype turned up a few times. The chain combines TRBV7-3 with TRBJ2-5; TRBD2 agrees at 11 bases. Germline CDR1 SGHTA, CDR2 FQGTGA. V gave up 5 bases and J gave up 2 bases; unmatched junction bases: 7. The length of the CDR3 is 16 residues. DNA of the CDR3: TGTGCCAGCAGCCCCACGGGACTAGCGGTACAAGAGACCCAGTACTTC. Residues: CASSPTGLAVQETQYF.